This T cell receptor (beta chain) derives from a study of Graves' ophthalmopathy and Graves' hyperthyroidism. There are 12 residues in the CDR3. In germline, CDR1 is DFQATT, CDR2 SNEGSKA (reference sequence). Notes on this clonotype: One end of the junction fails to match germline, which may point to a read error.

RNA transcripts were the template, and TCR beta CDR3 regions were amplified from them. The workflow started with a first-round RT-PCR run with HTBI primers and then moved on to a second-round multiplex PCR. TCRdb redid the calling of the multiplex PCR reads with MiXCR, one entry per CDR3 protein. The table lists 900,000 to 1,200,000 distinct CDR3 sequences, less than 45% of them singletons. The material sequenced was peripheral blood or thyroid tissue (not recorded which). The V gene is TRBV20-1, the J gene TRBJ2-7, with D maybe TRBD2 (5 bases). The TCR sequence derives from an adult man with Graves' hyperthyroidism. The CDR3 DNA reads TGCGCCCTTCCCGGGCGCGGGTACGAGCGGTACTTC. Protein product: CALPGRGYERYF.